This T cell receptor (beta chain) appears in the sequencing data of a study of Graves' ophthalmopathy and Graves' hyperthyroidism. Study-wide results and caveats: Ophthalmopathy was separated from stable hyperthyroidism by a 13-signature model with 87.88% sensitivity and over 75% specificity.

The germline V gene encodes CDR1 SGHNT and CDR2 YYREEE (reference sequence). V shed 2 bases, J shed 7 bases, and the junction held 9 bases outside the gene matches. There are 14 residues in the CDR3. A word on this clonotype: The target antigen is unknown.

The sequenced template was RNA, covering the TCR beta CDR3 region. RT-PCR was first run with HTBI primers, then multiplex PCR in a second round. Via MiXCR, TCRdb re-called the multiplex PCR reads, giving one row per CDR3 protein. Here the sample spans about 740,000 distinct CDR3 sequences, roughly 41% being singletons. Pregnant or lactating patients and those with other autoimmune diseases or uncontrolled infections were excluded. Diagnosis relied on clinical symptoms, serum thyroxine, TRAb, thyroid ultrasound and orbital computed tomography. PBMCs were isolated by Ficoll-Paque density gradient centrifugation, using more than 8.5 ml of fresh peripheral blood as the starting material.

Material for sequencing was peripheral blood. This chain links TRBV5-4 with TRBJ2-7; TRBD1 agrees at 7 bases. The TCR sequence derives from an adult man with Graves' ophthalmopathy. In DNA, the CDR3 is TGTGCCAGCAGCTTTACAGGGGTCCCCCGGGAGCAGTACTTC. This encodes CASSFTGVPREQYF.